This TCR beta chain stems from a study of blood T cells in healthy people across ages. General study findings and limits: Roughly linearly, TCR beta diversity per million T cells fell as age increased. There were more naive CD4+ cells and higher diversity in long-lived donors than in aged donors. No conclusive comparison of naive versus antigen-experienced cells was possible with unsorted PBMCs.

Looked up from germline, CDR1 is SEHNR and CDR2 is FQNEAQ (reference sequence). The V gene lost 1 base and the J gene lost 2 bases, with 20 bases spanning the gap. This CDR3 comprises 18 residues. Next came a second PCR, run for about 7 to 12 cycles, which used a sample-barcoded 5' primer along with a J-beta primer mix. A template-switch adaptor containing 12 random nucleotides labeled each cDNA molecule. TCRdb used MiXCR to reprocess the 5' RACE reads, holding one entry per CDR3 protein. The sample lists 1.2 million to 1.5 million distinct CDR3 sequences; 42% were seen once. This clonotype has only a few counts. Its antigen remains unidentified.

Sequencing was carried out using blood. This clonotype was obtained from a young woman in good health. This rearrangement joins TRBV7-9 to TRBJ1-1, with D unclear. Here the CDR3 reads CASSLDPAFDGLNTEAFF. The CDR3, as DNA: TGTGCCAGCAGCTTAGATCCCGCTTTTGATGGACTCAACACTGAAGCTTTCTTT.